The 6 T cell receptor beta chains presented below share a single source sample, sequenced in a study of T cell responses to AZD1222 COVID-19 vaccine. Sequencing was performed with immunoSEQ multiplex PCR; in TCRdb, only in-frame clones are kept and a portion is missing. The sample has more than 85,000 clones, around 87% seen once. The source material was peripheral blood, sampled on day 0 of AZD1222 vaccination. The receptors were sampled from an adult in good health.

As regards this clone: The sample has other DNA sequences that encode this CDR3 too. V and J are TRBV7-6 and TRBJ1-4; D not resolved. Germline V gene data show CDR1 as SGHVS and CDR2 as FNYEAQ. The CDR3 covers 14 residues. Deletions cut 1 base from V and 4 bases from J, with 7 bases between. CDR3 nucleotides: TGTGCCAGCAGCTTAGGGGCGGTTAATGAAAAACTGTTTTTT. This translates into CASSLGAVNEKLFF.

The CDR3 here is CASSSPPGGEAFF. CDR3 nucleotide sequence: TGTGCCAGCAGCTCTCCCCCGGGGGGTGAAGCTTTCTTT. This chain joins TRBV7-9 and TRBJ1-1, with a tentative D call TRBD1 (5 bases). Trimming shortened V by 4 bases and J by 7 bases, and 13 bases separated the two germline ends. The CDR3 consists of 13 residues. Germline CDR1 reads SEHNR; CDR2 reads FQNEAQ (reference sequence).

For this clone: Other DNA sequences of this sample code for an identical CDR3. CDR3 residues: CASSQVPNTEAFF. Written as DNA, the CDR3 is TGCGCCAGCAGCCAAGTCCCAAACACTGAAGCTTTCTTT. The V gene is TRBV4-1, the J gene TRBJ1-1; D not certain. The CDR3 sequence is 13 residues long. Germline loops: CDR1 MGHRA, CDR2 YSYEKL. V was trimmed by 1 base and J by 2 bases, leaving 5 bases between them.

V and J are TRBV19 and TRBJ2-3; TRBD1 matches at 9 bases. V lost 6 bases, J lost 4 bases, and 2 bases stayed unmatched. This CDR3 comprises 13 residues. Germline V gives CDR1 LNHDA, CDR2 SQIVND (reference sequence). This CDR3 reads CASRGQGPDTQYF. CDR3 bases: TGTGCCAGTAGGGGACAGGGCCCAGATACGCAGTATTTT.

The chain couples TRBV6-5 to TRBJ2-7, with D perhaps TRBD2 (6 bases). The CDR3 consists of 14 residues. Trimming stripped 2 bases from V and 7 bases from J, with 15 bases between. In germline, CDR1 is MNHEY, CDR2 SVGAGI. The chain's CDR3 is CASSYPGRGGEQYF. CDR3 DNA sequence: TGTGCCAGCAGTTACCCGGGTCGGGGAGGTGAGCAGTACTTC.

V gene TRBV28 combines with J gene TRBJ1-2; unclear D gene. V lost 2 bases and J 2 bases, leaving 6 bases between the germline ends. In germline, CDR1 is MDHEN, CDR2 SYDVKM. This CDR3 comprises 13 residues. In DNA form, the CDR3 reads TGTGCCAGCAGTTTAGAACAGAACTATGGCTACACCTTC. Translated: CASSLEQNYGYTF.